This T cell receptor beta chain derives from a study of T cell responses to AZD1222 COVID-19 vaccine. Regarding this clone: Its antigen is still unknown.

Assay used: immunoSEQ multiplex PCR; TCRdb lists only in-frame clones, some missing. The table records roughly 100,000 clones, roughly 84% of them present only once. Broader study findings: No repertoire was sampled before or during the peak T cell response, only after it. Unmutated variant regions are reportedly targeted by nearly half of spike-specific TCRs.

The sample consisted of peripheral blood, taken on day 0 of AZD1222 vaccination. This receptor was identified in an adult in good health.

CDR3 in DNA: TGTGCCAGCAGTGGGGACAGGGGGACTGAAGCTTTCTTT. This sequence encodes CASSGDRGTEAFF. The chain links TRBV2 to TRBJ1-1, with 11 bases identical to TRBD1. The V segment lost 4 bases and the J segment 5 bases; nucleotides outside the gene matches: 0. Germline CDR1 reads SNHLY; CDR2 reads FYNNEI. This CDR3 spans 13 amino acids.